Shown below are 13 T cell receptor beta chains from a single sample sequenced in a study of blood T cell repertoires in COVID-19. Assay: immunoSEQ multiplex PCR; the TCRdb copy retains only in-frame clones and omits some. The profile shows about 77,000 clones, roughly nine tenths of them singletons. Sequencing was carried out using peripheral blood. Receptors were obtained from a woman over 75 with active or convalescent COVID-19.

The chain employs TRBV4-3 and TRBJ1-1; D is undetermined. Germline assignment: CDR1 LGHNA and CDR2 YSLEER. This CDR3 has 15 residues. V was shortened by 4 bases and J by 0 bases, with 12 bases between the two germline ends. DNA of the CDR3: TGCGCCAGCAGCCTTATGGTGGCCATGAACACTGAAGCTTTCTTT. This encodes CASSLMVAMNTEAFF.

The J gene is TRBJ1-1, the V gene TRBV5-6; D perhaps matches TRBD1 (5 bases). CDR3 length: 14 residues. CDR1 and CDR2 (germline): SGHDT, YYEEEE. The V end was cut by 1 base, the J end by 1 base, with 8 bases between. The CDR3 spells CASSLRQSNTEAFF. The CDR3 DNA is TGTGCCAGCAGCTTGCGACAGTCGAACACTGAAGCTTTCTTT.

The CDR3 loop is CATAQDHNSPLHF. The CDR3 DNA sequence: TGTGCCACCGCACAGGATCATAATTCACCCCTCCACTTT. The V gene is TRBV24-1, the J gene TRBJ1-6; TRBD1 is a possible D gene (5 bases). The CDR3 sequence is 13 residues long. Germline values: CDR1 KGHDR, CDR2 SFDVKD. Trimming removed 9 bases at V and 5 bases at J, with 10 bases between.

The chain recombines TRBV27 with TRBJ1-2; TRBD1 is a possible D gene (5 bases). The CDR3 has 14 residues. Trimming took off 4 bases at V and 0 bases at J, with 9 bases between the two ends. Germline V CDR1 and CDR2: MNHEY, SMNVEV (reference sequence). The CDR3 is CASSSWGSNYGYTF. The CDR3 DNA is TGTGCCAGCAGTTCCTGGGGCTCTAACTATGGCTACACCTTC.

CDR3 DNA: TGCGCCAGCAGTCCCCCGGGACAGCTAGGCGGTGAAAAACTGTTTTTT. Its translation: CASSPPGQLGGEKLFF. J is TRBJ1-4 and V is TRBV23-1, with 7 bases lining up with TRBD1. TRBV23-1 is given ORF status, its function remaining uncertain. J gave up 7 bases and V 4 bases, and 12 bases lay outside the gene matches. The CDR3 totals 16 residues.

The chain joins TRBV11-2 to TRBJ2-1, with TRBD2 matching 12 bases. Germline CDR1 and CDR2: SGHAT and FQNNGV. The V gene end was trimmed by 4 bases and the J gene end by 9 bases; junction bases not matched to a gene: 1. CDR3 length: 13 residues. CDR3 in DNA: TGTGCCAGCAGCTCTAGCGGGGGGGCTGAGCAGTTCTTC. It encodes CASSSSGGAEQFF.

CDR3 loop: CAWSVLRRTVISNTEAFF. CDR3 nucleotide sequence: TGTGCCTGGAGTGTACTCCGGAGGACCGTTATCTCGAACACTGAAGCTTTCTTT. V usage is TRBV30 and J usage is TRBJ1-1, with D unclear. Germline lookup yields CDR1 GTSNPN and CDR2 SVGIG (reference sequence). V lost 0 bases to trimming and J lost 1 base, with 21 bases between them. The CDR3 contains 18 residues.

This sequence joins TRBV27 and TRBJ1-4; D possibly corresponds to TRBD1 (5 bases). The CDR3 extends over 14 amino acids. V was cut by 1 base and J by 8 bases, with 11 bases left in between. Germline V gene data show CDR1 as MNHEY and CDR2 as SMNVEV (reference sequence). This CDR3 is CASSLYGGGEKLFF. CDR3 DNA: TGTGCCAGCAGTTTATACGGCGGGGGGGAAAAACTGTTTTTT.

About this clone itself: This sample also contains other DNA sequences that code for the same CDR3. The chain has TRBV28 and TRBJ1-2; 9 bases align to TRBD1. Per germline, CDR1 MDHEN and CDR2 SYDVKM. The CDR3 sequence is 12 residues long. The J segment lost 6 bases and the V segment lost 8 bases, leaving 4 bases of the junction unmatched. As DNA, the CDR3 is TGTGCCAGCGAAGACAGGGGGAATGGCTACACCTTC. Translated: CASEDRGNGYTF.

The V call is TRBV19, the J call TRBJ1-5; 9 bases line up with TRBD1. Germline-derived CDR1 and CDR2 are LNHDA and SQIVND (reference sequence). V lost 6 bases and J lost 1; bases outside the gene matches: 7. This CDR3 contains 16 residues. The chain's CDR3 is CASRETGGGSNQPQHF. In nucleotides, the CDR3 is TGTGCCAGTAGGGAAACAGGGGGCGGGAGCAATCAGCCCCAGCATTTT. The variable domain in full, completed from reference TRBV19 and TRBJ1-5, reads DGGITQSPKYLFRKEGQNVTLSCEQNLNHDAMYWYRQDPGQGLRLIYYSQIVNDFQKGDIAEGYSVSREKKESFPLTVTSAQKNPTAFYLCASRETGGGSNQPQHFGDGTRLSIL.

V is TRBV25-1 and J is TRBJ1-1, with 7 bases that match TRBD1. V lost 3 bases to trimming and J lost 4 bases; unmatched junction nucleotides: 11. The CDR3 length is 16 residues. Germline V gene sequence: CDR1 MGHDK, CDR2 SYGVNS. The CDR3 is CASSDTQGIFGTEAFF. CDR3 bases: TGTGCCAGCAGTGACACACAGGGGATTTTTGGCACTGAAGCTTTCTTT.

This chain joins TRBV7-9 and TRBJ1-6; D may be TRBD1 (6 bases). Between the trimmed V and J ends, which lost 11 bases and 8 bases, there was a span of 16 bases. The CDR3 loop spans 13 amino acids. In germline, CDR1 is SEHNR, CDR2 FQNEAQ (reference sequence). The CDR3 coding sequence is TGTGCCTGTCGAAGGACAGATTATTCACCCCTCCACTTT. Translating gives CACRRTDYSPLHF. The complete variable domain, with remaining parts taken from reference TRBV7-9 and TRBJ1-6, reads DTGVSQNPRHKITKRGQNVTFRCDPISEHNRLYWYRQTLGQGPEFLTYFQNEAQLEKSRLLSDRFSAERPKGSFSTLEIQRTEQGDSAMYLCACRRTDYSPLHFGNGTRLTVT.

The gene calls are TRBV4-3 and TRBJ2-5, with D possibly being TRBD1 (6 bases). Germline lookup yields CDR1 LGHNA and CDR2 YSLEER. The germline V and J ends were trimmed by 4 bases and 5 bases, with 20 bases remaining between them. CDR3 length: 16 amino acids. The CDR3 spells CASSRGGKQPGETQYF. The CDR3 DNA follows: TGCGCCAGCAGCCGAGGGGGAAAGCAACCCGGGGAGACCCAGTACTTC.